This T cell receptor (beta chain) stems from a study of cytomegalovirus exposure and HLA in healthy donors (dated by TCRdb to about 2017). Study-wide context: An earlier analysis of 550 to 700 of the donors reported 276 Gb of sequence data and roughly 110 million unique TCR beta sequences from about 179 million T cells. In the later analysis, no new phenotypic data were used to find candidate immune exposures; instead, reliance was placed on TCR beta sequences and their occurrence across donors. The study aimed to test whether cataloging public T cell receptors could reveal signatures of past pathogen exposure. All discovery cohort repertoires had been generated on a single sequencing platform. In a later genetic analysis, genome-wide SNP genotypes for about 65% of the 666 donors were used, and that subset was treated as a discovery cohort. Class I and class II HLA loci were covered by the typing at four-digit resolution. Among several hundred genotyped donors of the cohort, an average of approximately 220,000 unique TCR beta nucleotide sequences was sequenced per donor, of which about 18% were non-productive. A later analysis re-analyzed previously published TCR beta repertoires from 666 donors and added high-resolution HLA genotyping to study TCR occurrence patterns. An early release that covered roughly 600 HLA-typed donors contained 300 to 350 gigabases of sequencing data and tens of millions of unique TCR sequences. A separate validation cohort of approximately 120 different subjects was used in addition to the roughly 720-subject first cohort. Because of strong linkage in the cohort, roughly five DR-DQ haplotypes were treated as single units for association and clustering. In an earlier analysis of roughly 580 of the donors, high-throughput TCR beta sequencing was used to judge whether each TCR beta V gene segment behaved as functional or pseudogenic. Using immunosequencing, the study profiled T cell repertoires from approximately 700 subjects and related those repertoires to cytomegalovirus serostatus. High-throughput TCR immunosequencing, statistical association of individual TCRs with disease status, and machine learning were combined to predict cytomegalovirus infection status. Donor age, sex, ethnicity and CMV serostatus were compiled together with the repertoire data. Typing coverage varied by locus: roughly 629-640 donors for A, B, C, DRB1 and DQB1; approximately 500 for DQA1; about 570 for DPA1; roughly 470 for DPB1. The genetic ancestry cluster associated with self-reported Caucasian donors included 80% to 90% of the roughly 410 genotyped donors.

In the case of this clone: This receptor's antigen is unknown. Base qualities are not provided; no much larger clone lies one nucleotide away.

Library preparation employed the immunoSEQ multiplex PCR assay. For the multiplex PCR, a mixture combining 60 forward primers for TCR Vbeta segments and 13 reverse primers for TCR Jbeta segments was used. The CDR3 region of rearranged TCR beta genes was amplified from genomic DNA with a multiplex PCR assay. The Illumina HiSeq System was used to sequence the amplified TCR beta libraries as 87-base-pair reads. The original methods were these. Across the 670 or so repertoires, a later analysis counted 60 million to 90 million unique TCR beta chains, roughly 11 million of which were shared by at least two donors. A nearest-neighbor algorithm error-corrected the raw reads and collapsed the reads into unique sequences, merging closely related sequences to remove PCR and sequencing errors. To assign V, D and J gene segments, CDR3 sequences were aligned to IMGT reference sequences. Each retained sequence needed at least a six-nucleotide match to both a V gene segment and a J gene segment. Rearrangements were classified as productive when the CDR3 lacked stop codons and remained in frame with V and J, and all other rearrangements were classified as non-productive. CDR3 was defined by IMGT convention, running from the second conserved V-encoded cysteine to the conserved J-encoded phenylalanine. Sequences without an unambiguous match to a single V gene segment were excluded from the earlier analysis of approximately 600 of the donors. An earlier analysis of about 600 of the donors called V segments functional above 56.7% productive rearrangements and segregating when the between-donor standard deviation exceeded 5%. To diagnose cytomegalovirus status from the catalog of TCR beta chain sequences, a statistical classification framework was built. In a later analysis, V and J genes were assigned by comparing TCR nucleotide sequences against IMGT/GENE-DB human TR gene sequences. Using the TCRdist pipeline, a later analysis assigned CDR3 sequences along with most-parsimonious VDJ recombination scenarios. In a later analysis, each TCR beta chain was defined by its CDR3 amino acid sequence together with its V-gene family, and reads lacking a unique V-gene family were excluded. In a later analysis, a few hundred highly shared, low-generation-probability nucleotide sequences were removed to address suspected cross-contamination and a sequencing artifact. In a later analysis, a clonal expansion index was calculated for each public chain from normalized within-repertoire ranks of inferred template counts. Generation probabilities in a later analysis came from a VDJ recombination model fitted to out-of-frame rearrangements, and those results were checked against IGoR. In a later analysis, TCR-TCR, TCR-HLA and TCR-CMV co-occurrence was scored with hypergeometric tests, and a repertoire-size bias correction was applied to TCR pairs. To estimate false discovery rates, a later analysis permuted the HLA or CMV assignments 20 times. In a later analysis, co-occurring TCRs were grouped using DBSCAN, with TCRdist sequence similarity added in when clustering inside HLA-allele-positive subsets. Repertoires with fewer than 30,000 or more than 120,000 public chains were left out of co-occurrence clustering, as were a few repertoires with anomalous nucleotide sharing. This immuneACCESS table, as held by TCRdb, lists in-frame sequences with V and J called but not all clones. Of the missing ones, under half trace to an unresolved V gene in checked studies; the others have no known cause. Clone size and the V and J calls come from that table; the DNA yielded D and trimming. The sample table contains about 220,000 clones; only one count was recorded for roughly 84% of them. The ten largest clones take up 0.71% of the sample.

Here is what the overall study found, with its caveats: Some IMGT-functional V segments, including TRBV6-2 and TRBV6-3, could not be distinguished by the 87-base-pair reads and were therefore excluded. CMV serostatus was the only immune exposure information available for the cohort. A further reported finding was that TCR beta sequences accurately predicted the HLA-A and HLA-B alleles for most subjects in the first cohort. A later analysis reported that several top co-occurrence clusters appeared linked to parvovirus B19, influenza, CMV and Epstein-Barr virus. In a later genetic analysis, a missense DCLRE1C variant was associated with V-gene and J-gene trimming of TCR beta chains, and the association was replicated in an independent cohort. At a false discovery rate of 0.05, a later analysis linked around 17,000 TCR beta sequences to specific HLA alleles. Strong co-occurrence of HLA alleles, especially DR and DQ, made assigning TCR associations to individual alleles difficult. A total of 164 TCR beta chains were listed by the study as associated with cytomegalovirus. An earlier analysis of approximately 540 of the donors showed that most TCR beta V segments appeared in productive rearrangements either about 90% or about 30% of the time, which broadly matched IMGT annotations. Most TCR sequences were observed very rarely across donors, whereas some public TCRs were present in many individuals. Only TCR beta chains were sequenced in this cohort, and the absence of alpha or paired-chain data limited detectable features. According to the authors, the approach could potentially be generalized to other disease states and immunological phenotypes. About 15 rarely observed V segments, including chromosome 9 orphons, were excluded from the earlier analysis of about 600 of the donors because counts were too low. A later genetic analysis reported fewer N-insertions in productive TCRs among donors in an Asian-associated ancestry cluster than the roughly 700-donor mean. A cluster of highly shared sequence variants was judged likely to represent a technical artifact of the sequencing pipeline. Presence/absence analyses assumed roughly uniform sequencing depth across donors, an assumption that may not hold. In both the original and validation cohorts, the classifier was reported to diagnose cytomegalovirus status with high specificity and sensitivity. In a later analysis, TCR association rates were found to vary across HLA loci, with the most associated TCRs seen for DRB1 alleles and the fewest for HLA-C alleles. In a later analysis, HLA-associated TCR beta chains were found to be more clonally expanded and to have lower generation probabilities than equally common non-associated chains. In vitro tests confirmed that a few of the cytomegalovirus-associated TCR beta chains recognize cytomegalovirus antigens. Because HLA typing was missing for some donors at each locus, association tests included only the typed subset. Correlated functional status among segregating V segments might reflect linkage disequilibrium, but an unknown experimental factor could not be ruled out. In a later analysis, most CMV-associated TCR beta chains were found to appear HLA-restricted, with HLA associations seemingly driven largely by CMV exposure.

The cohort comprised 710 or so healthy bone marrow donors. At the time of sampling, all cohort members were nominally healthy, though unrecorded immune exposures were likely present. The donor was CMV seronegative and was included in the group of about 350 seronegative cohort members. Each donor provided a peripheral blood sample, and peripheral blood mononuclear cells were used for TCR beta sequencing. The Qiagen DNeasy Blood Extraction Kit was used to extract genomic DNA from the blood cell samples. In the germline V gene, CDR1 corresponds to SQVTM and CDR2 to ANQGSEA. Trimming at the junction amounts to 5 bases on V and 8 bases on J, and the germline ends lie 12 bases apart. The CDR3 covers 11 residues, taking in both the cysteine and the phenylalanine. Only the CDR3 region is kept as DNA, spanning 33 bases read in frame from base 1.

The sample taken for sequencing was PBMCs. This receptor was taken from a boy between 2 and 10 years old in good health and CMV-seronegative. The sequence links TRBV29-1 to TRBJ1-2; the D gene is not confidently resolved. The sequence in DNA is TGCAGCGTTAATAGGCTCGGGGGCTACACCTTC. Translated, it gives CSVNRLGGYTF.